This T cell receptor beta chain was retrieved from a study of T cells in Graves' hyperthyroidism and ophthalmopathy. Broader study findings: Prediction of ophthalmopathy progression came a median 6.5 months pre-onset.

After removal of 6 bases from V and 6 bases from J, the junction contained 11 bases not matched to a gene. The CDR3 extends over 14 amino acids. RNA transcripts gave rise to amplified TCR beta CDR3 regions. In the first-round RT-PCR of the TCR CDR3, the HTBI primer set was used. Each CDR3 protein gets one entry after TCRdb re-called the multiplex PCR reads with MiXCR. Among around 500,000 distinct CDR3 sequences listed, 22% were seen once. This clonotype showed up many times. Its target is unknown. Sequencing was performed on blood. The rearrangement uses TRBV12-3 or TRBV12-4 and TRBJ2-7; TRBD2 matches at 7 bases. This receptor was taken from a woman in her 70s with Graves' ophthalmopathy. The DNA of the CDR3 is TGTGCCAGCAGCCCCTGGCGGGAGAGCGCCGAGCAGTACTTC. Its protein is CASSPWRESAEQYF.